The next 10 T cell receptor beta chains were all read from a single sample in a study of cytomegalovirus exposure and HLA in healthy donors. Profiling relied on immunoSEQ multiplex PCR, and the TCRdb table lists in-frame clones only, not all of them. The sample has approximately 230,000 clones; about 90% are singletons. The source material was PBMCs. Source of these receptors: a man younger than 30 in good health and CMV-seropositive.

The V and J genes are TRBV11-2 and TRBJ2-7; no clear D. In germline, CDR1 is SGHAT, CDR2 FQNNGV. CDR3 length: 13 residues. Trimming cost V 5 bases and J 2 bases, with 10 bases left between them. CDR3 nucleotide sequence: TGTGCCAGCAGCCCCGGACCAACCTACGAGCAGTACTTC. Amino acid sequence: CASSPGPTYEQYF. The whole variable domain, remainder taken from reference TRBV11-2 and TRBJ2-7, is EAGVAQSPRYKIIEKRQSVAFWCNPISGHATLYWYQQILGQGPKLLIQFQNNGVVDDSQLPKDRFSAERLKGVDSTLKIQPAKLEDSAVYLCASSPGPTYEQYFGPGTRLTVT.

This sequence joins TRBV6-7 and TRBJ1-1; D gene ambiguous. TRBV6-7 is marked as an open reading frame, function uncertain. The CDR3 extends over 15 amino acids. Trimming pared 6 bases from V and 3 bases from J, leaving 17 bases between. The CDR3 protein is CASSHSKQKDTEAFF. In nucleotides, the CDR3 is TGTGCCAGCAGCCATTCGAAGCAGAAGGACACTGAAGCTTTCTTT.

The chain couples TRBV5-1 to TRBJ2-3; D is ambiguous. Germline V lookup: CDR1 SGHRS, CDR2 YFSETQ. The CDR3 sequence is 17 residues long. The V and J ends lost 4 bases and 3 bases respectively, with 21 bases between them. For the CDR3, the DNA is TGCGCCAGCAGCGCCGATTATAGTACGGTCCTTACAGATACGCAGTATTTT. It is translated as CASSADYSTVLTDTQYF.

The chain carries TRBV7-9 and TRBJ2-7; D is unclear. The CDR3 extends over 14 amino acids. Germline V gives CDR1 SEHNR, CDR2 FQNEAQ (reference sequence). Trimming removed 1 base from V and 5 bases from J, with 12 bases in between. As DNA, the CDR3 is TGTGCCAGCAGCTTAGTGGTTAGCAACCACGAGCAGTACTTC. It translates to CASSLVVSNHEQYF.

A few counts support this clone. The chain employs TRBV6-5 and TRBJ2-7; tentatively, D is TRBD1 (8 bases). The germline V gene has CDR1 MNHEY and CDR2 SVGAGI. The V gene lost 8 bases and the J gene lost 1 base, with 15 bases spanning the gap. CDR3 size: 14 residues. This CDR3 reads CASGGDRLSYEQYF. Written as DNA, the CDR3 is TGTGCCAGCGGGGGGGACAGGCTTTCCTACGAGCAGTACTTC.

The V gene is TRBV4-2, the J gene TRBJ2-1, with D unresolved. This CDR3 contains 15 residues. V gave up 1 base and J gave up 4 bases, with 11 bases separating them. Germline loops: CDR1 LGHNA, CDR2 YNFKEQ. This CDR3 is CASSQVEVEYNEQFF. CDR3 sequence (DNA): TGTGCCAGCAGCCAAGTTGAGGTGGAGTACAATGAGCAGTTCTTC.

This rearrangement joins TRBV4-2 to TRBJ2-7, with TRBD1 identical over 7 bases. The CDR3 extends over 16 amino acids. The germline V gene encodes CDR1 LGHNA and CDR2 YNFKEQ. V shed 6 bases and J 0 bases; nucleotides not matched to a gene: 11. The DNA of the CDR3 is TGTGCCAGCAGGTTAACCTCGACAGGGAGCTCCTACGAGCAGTACTTC. It yields the protein CASRLTSTGSSYEQYF.

The chain joins TRBV27 to TRBJ1-1; no reliable D call. V lost 3 bases to trimming and J lost 3 bases, with 14 bases between them. Looked up from germline, CDR1 is MNHEY and CDR2 is SMNVEV (reference sequence). The CDR3 has 15 residues. The CDR3 nucleotides read TGTGCCAGCAGTTTCCGTCCTAAGACGGACACTGAAGCTTTCTTT. Residues: CASSFRPKTDTEAFF.

The CDR3 here is CASSSPGQGAWGYTF. CDR3 in DNA: TGTGCCAGCAGTTCGCCGGGACAGGGGGCTTGGGGCTACACCTTC. The V gene is TRBV27, the J gene TRBJ1-2; 12 bases align to TRBD1. Losses at the gene ends were 4 bases for V and 8 bases for J; bases not matched to a gene: 8. The CDR3 has 15 residues. Germline CDR1 MNHEY, CDR2 SMNVEV (reference sequence).

This chain joins TRBV27 and TRBJ2-7; possible D gene TRBD2, 6 bases. Germline lookup yields CDR1 MNHEY and CDR2 SMNVEV (reference sequence). This CDR3 has 15 amino acids. V was pared by 1 base and J by 6 bases, with 16 bases between. CDR3 in DNA: TGTGCCAGCAGTTTATTTTTTCCGGGACTTACCGAGCAGTACTTC. Translation: CASSLFFPGLTEQYF.